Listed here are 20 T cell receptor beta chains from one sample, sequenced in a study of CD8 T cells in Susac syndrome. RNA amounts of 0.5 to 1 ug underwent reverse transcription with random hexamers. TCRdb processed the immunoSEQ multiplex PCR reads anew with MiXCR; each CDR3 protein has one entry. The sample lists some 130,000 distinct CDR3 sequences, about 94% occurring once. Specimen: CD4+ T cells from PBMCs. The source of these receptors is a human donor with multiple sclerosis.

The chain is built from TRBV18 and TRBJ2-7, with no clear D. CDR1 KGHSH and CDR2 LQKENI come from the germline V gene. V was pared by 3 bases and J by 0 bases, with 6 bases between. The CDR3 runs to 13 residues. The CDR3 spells CASSPDVSYEQYF. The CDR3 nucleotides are TGTGCCAGCTCACCGGACGTCTCCTACGAGCAGTACTTC.

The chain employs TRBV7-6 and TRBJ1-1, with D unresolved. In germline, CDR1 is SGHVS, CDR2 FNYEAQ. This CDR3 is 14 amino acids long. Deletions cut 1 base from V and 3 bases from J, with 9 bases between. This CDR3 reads CASSLGRWDTEAFF. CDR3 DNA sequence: TGTGCCAGCAGCTTAGGGCGGTGGGACACTGAAGCTTTCTTT.

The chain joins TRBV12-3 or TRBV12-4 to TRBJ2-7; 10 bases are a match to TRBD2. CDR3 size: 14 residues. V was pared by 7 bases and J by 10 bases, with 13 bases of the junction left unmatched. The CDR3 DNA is TGTGCCAGCACCCTAGCGGGGGCTCGTAGCGGACAGTACTTC. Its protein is CASTLAGARSGQYF.

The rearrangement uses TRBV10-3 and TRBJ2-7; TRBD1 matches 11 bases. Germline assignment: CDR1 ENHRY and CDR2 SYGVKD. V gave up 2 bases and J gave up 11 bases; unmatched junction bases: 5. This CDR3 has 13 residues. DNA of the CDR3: TGTGCCATCAGTGAGGGACAGGGGGCGTGGAAGTACTTC. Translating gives CAISEGQGAWKYF.

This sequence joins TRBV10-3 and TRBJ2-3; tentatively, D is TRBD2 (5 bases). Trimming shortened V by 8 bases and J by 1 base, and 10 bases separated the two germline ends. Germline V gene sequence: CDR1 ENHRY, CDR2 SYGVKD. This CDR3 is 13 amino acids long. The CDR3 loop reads CAIGESRTDTQYF. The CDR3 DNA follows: TGTGCCATCGGGGAGAGTCGCACAGATACGCAGTATTTT.

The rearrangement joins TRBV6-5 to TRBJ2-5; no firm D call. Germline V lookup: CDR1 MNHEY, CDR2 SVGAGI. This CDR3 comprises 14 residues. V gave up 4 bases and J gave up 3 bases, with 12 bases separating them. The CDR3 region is CASSLTDGKETQYF. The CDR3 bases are TGTGCCAGCAGTTTGACCGACGGTAAAGAGACCCAGTACTTC.

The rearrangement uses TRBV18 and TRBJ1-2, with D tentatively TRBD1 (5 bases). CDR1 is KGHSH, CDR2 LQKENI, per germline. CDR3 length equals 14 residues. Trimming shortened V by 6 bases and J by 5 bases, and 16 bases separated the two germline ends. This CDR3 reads CASSPEQDGYGYTF. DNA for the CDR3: TGTGCCAGCTCCCCTGAACAGGATGGGTATGGCTACACCTTC.

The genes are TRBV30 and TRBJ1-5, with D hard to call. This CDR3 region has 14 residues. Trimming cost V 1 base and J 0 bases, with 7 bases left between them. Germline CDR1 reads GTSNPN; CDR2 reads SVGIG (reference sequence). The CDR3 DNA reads TGTGCCTGGAGTGGAAGACTTAGCAATCAGCCCCAGCATTTT. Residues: CAWSGRLSNQPQHF. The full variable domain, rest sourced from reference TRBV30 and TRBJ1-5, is SQTIHQWPATLVQPVGSPLSLECTVEGTSNPNLYWYRQAAGRGLQLLFYSVGIGQISSEVPQNLSASRPQDRQFILSSKKLLLSDSGFYLCAWSGRLSNQPQHFGDGTRLSIL.

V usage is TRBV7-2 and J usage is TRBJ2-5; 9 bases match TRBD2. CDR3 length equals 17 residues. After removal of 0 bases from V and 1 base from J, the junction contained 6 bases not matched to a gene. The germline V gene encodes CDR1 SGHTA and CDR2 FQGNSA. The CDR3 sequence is CASSLAIIAGVQETQYF. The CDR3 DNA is TGTGCCAGCAGCTTAGCGATAATAGCGGGGGTCCAAGAGACCCAGTACTTC.

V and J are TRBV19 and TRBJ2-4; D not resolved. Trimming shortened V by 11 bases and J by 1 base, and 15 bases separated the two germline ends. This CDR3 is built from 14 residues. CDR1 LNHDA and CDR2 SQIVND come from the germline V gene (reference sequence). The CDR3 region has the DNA TGTGCCGCGCAACGGAGTGTCGCCAAAAACATTCAGTACTTC. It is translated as CAAQRSVAKNIQYF.

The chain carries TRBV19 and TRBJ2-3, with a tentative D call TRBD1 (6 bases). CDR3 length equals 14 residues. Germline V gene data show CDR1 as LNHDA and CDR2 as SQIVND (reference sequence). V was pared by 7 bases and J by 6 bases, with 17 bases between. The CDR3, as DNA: TGTGCCAGTATGTTCAGGGGCCCCGCGGATACGCAGTATTTT. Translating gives CASMFRGPADTQYF.

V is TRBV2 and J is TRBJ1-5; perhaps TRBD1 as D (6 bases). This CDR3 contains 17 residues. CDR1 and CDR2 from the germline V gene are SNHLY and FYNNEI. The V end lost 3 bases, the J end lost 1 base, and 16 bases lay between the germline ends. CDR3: CASSDYYGQPSNQPQHF. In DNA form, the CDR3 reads TGTGCCAGCAGTGACTACTACGGACAGCCGAGCAATCAGCCCCAGCATTTT.

In nucleotides, the CDR3 is TGCGCCAGCAGCTTGGTTGGTAGCGGGACAGATACGCAGTATTTT. It encodes CASSLVGSGTDTQYF. This chain joins TRBV5-1 and TRBJ2-3; 7 bases fit TRBD2. This CDR3 has 15 amino acids. Germline lookup yields CDR1 SGHRS and CDR2 YFSETQ. The V segment lost 0 bases and the J segment 3 bases; nucleotides outside the gene matches: 4. The full variable domain, its missing parts supplied by reference TRBV5-1 and TRBJ2-3, is KAGVTQTPRYLIKTRGQQVTLSCSPISGHRSVSWYQQTPGQGLQFLFEYFSETQRNKGNFPGRFSGRQFSNSRSEMNVSTLELGDSALYLCASSLVGSGTDTQYFGPGTRLTVL.

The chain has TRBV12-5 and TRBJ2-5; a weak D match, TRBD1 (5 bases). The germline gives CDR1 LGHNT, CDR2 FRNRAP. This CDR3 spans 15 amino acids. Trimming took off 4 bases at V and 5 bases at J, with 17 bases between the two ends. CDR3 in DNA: TGTGCTAGTGGTTCGAGACAGTCAAGGCGGGAGACCCAGTACTTC. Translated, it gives CASGSRQSRRETQYF.

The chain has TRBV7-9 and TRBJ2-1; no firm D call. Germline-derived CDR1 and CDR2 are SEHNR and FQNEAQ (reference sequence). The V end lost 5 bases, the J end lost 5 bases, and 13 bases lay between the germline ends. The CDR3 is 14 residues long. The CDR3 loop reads CASSPTTANNEQFF. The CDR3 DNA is TGTGCCAGCAGCCCCACCACAGCCAACAATGAGCAGTTCTTC.

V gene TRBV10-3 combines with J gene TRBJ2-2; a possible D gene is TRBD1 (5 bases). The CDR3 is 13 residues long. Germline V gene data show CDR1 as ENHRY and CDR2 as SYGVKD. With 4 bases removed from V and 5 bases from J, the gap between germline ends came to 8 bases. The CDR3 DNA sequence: TGTGCCATCAGTGTAGGGGTGACCGGGGAGCTGTTTTTT. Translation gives CAISVGVTGELFF.

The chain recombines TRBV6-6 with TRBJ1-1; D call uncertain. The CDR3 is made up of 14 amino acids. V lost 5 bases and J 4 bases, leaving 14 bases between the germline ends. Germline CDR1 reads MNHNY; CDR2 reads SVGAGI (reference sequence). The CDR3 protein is CASSPHGSTTEAFF. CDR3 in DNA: TGTGCCAGCAGTCCCCATGGCTCGACCACTGAAGCTTTCTTT.

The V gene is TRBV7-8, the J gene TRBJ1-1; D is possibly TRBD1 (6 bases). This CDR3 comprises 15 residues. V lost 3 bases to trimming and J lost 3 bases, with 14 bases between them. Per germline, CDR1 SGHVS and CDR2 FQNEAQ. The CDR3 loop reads CASSFGRDIHTEAFF. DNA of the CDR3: TGTGCCAGCAGCTTCGGCCGGGACATCCACACTGAAGCTTTCTTT.

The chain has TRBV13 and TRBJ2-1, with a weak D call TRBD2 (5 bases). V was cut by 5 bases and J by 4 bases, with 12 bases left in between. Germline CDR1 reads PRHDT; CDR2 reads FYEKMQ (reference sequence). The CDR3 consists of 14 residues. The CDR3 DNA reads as TGTGCCAGCAGCCAACGGACTTTTTACAATGAGCAGTTCTTC. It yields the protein CASSQRTFYNEQFF.

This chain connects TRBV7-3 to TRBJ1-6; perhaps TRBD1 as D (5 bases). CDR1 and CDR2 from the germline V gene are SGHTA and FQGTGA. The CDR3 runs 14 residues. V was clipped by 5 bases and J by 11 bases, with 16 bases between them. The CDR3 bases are TGTGCCAGCAGCCCCACCCGCGGGGGAACACCCCTCCACTTT. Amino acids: CASSPTRGGTPLHF.